A single sample is the source of the 8 T cell receptor beta chains below, sequenced in a study of blood T cell repertoires in COVID-19. Using immunoSEQ multiplex PCR, the repertoire was profiled, and TCRdb retains in-frame clones only, with some absent. The sample lists some 300,000 clones; roughly 90% were seen once. Sequenced sample: PBMCs or T cells enriched from blood (not recorded which). These receptors were obtained from a woman aged 25-40 years who had recovered from COVID-19.

The chain recombines TRBV10-3 with TRBJ2-5, with a tentative D call TRBD1 (5 bases). The CDR3 totals 14 residues. Between the trimmed V and J ends, which lost 3 bases and 0 bases, there was a span of 8 bases. Germline CDR1 reads ENHRY; CDR2 reads SYGVKD. CDR3 sequence: CAISERGHQETQYF. CDR3 bases: TGTGCCATCAGTGAAAGGGGTCACCAAGAGACCCAGTACTTC.

The chain couples TRBV18 to TRBJ2-1, with a tentative D call TRBD2 (5 bases). Germline V lookup: CDR1 KGHSH, CDR2 LQKENI. Between the trimmed V and J ends, which lost 3 bases and 0 bases, there was a span of 9 bases. The CDR3 extends over 15 amino acids. CDR3 in amino acids: CASSPGGSSYNEQFF. The CDR3 region has the DNA TGTGCCAGCTCACCGGGTGGGAGCTCCTACAATGAGCAGTTCTTC.

The chain links TRBV5-4 to TRBJ1-1; no reliable D call. Germline lookup yields CDR1 SGHNT and CDR2 YYREEE (reference sequence). V lost 4 bases, J lost 3 bases, and 16 bases lay in between. The CDR3 runs to 15 residues. CDR3 bases: TGTGCCAGCAGCGGAGGTGGGTCTCAACACACTGAAGCTTTCTTT. It is translated as CASSGGGSQHTEAFF.

This clone turned up a few times. The genes are TRBV18 and TRBJ2-5, with D possibly being TRBD2 (7 bases). The germline V and J ends were trimmed by 6 bases and 4 bases, with 18 bases remaining between them. Looked up from germline, CDR1 is KGHSH and CDR2 is LQKENI. The CDR3 consists of 15 residues. The CDR3 here is CASSATRGAGETQYF. As DNA, the CDR3 is TGTGCCAGCTCGGCTACCCGGGGGGCAGGAGAGACCCAGTACTTC.

CDR3 residues: CASSSLLRDREKRGYTF. In nucleotides, the CDR3 is TGCGCCAGCAGCTCTTTGCTCCGGGACAGGGAGAAGAGAGGCTACACCTTC. This chain links TRBV5-1 with TRBJ1-2; TRBD1 aligns across 9 bases. Germline V gene sequence: CDR1 SGHRS, CDR2 YFSETQ. The ends lost 3 bases at V and 8 bases at J; junction bases unmatched: 17. The CDR3 runs to 17 residues.

The chain uses TRBV9 and TRBJ1-2, with 9 bases identical to TRBD1. Losses at the gene ends were 3 bases for V and 8 bases for J; bases not matched to a gene: 5. CDR1 is SGDLS and CDR2 is YYNGEE in the germline V gene. CDR3 length: 13 amino acids. The CDR3 nucleotides read TGTGCCAGCAGCGAGGGGACAGGGAGGGGCTACACCTTC. It translates to CASSEGTGRGYTF.

The chain uses TRBV15 and TRBJ1-3, with D possibly matching TRBD1 (5 bases). There are 16 residues in the CDR3. Germline CDR1 LNHNV, CDR2 YYDKDF (reference sequence). V lost 0 bases and J 2 bases, leaving 11 bases between the germline ends. The CDR3 loop is CATSRETAGTGNTIYF. CDR3 bases: TGTGCCACCAGCAGAGAAACGGCAGGGACTGGAAACACCATATATTTT.

V and J are TRBV30 and TRBJ1-2, with 10 bases fitting TRBD1. This CDR3 is 17 amino acids long. Germline V lookup: CDR1 GTSNPN, CDR2 SVGIG (reference sequence). V was pared by 0 bases and J by 2 bases, with 9 bases of the junction left unmatched. The CDR3 coding sequence is TGTGCCTGGAGTGTCGGGACAGGGGTCCTCCTAAACTATGGCTACACCTTC. Its translation: CAWSVGTGVLLNYGYTF.